Below, 27 T cell receptor beta chains from the same sample are listed, as sequenced in a study of blood T cell repertoires in COVID-19. Generated by immunoSEQ multiplex PCR, the TCRdb table keeps only in-frame clones and is missing some. Of approximately 500,000 clones listed, 80% to 90% are singletons. Sequencing input: peripheral blood. The source of these receptors is a human donor in a cohort sampled during active COVID-19.

CDR3 DNA sequence: TGTGCCAGCAGTTTCCCAGGGGTCGCAGATACGCAGTATTTT. It specifies CASSFPGVADTQYF. The rearrangement uses TRBV28 and TRBJ2-3, with TRBD1 as a possible D gene (6 bases). This CDR3 has 14 amino acids. Germline V gene lookup returns CDR1 MDHEN and CDR2 SYDVKM. Trimming took 3 bases from V and 4 from J, leaving 11 bases between them.

This clone was seen a handful of times. The rearrangement uses TRBV30 and TRBJ1-5; D call uncertain. CDR1 and CDR2 (germline): GTSNPN, SVGIG (reference sequence). There are 13 residues in the CDR3. V lost 1 base and J 3 bases, leaving 7 bases between the germline ends. The chain's CDR3 is CAWSDSHNQPQHF. In DNA form, the CDR3 reads TGTGCCTGGAGTGACAGCCACAATCAGCCCCAGCATTTT.

The V call is TRBV2, the J call TRBJ2-2; TRBD2 matches 12 bases. CDR1 SNHLY and CDR2 FYNNEI come from the germline V gene. V was pared by 6 bases and J by 3 bases, with 14 bases of the junction left unmatched. The CDR3 is made up of 19 amino acids. In DNA, the CDR3 is TGTGCCAGCAGAAAACGTCGCCTAGCGGGAGGGTTCGACACCGGGGAGCTGTTTTTT. Amino acids: CASRKRRLAGGFDTGELFF.

The chain joins TRBV6-2 or TRBV6-3 to TRBJ1-2; 11 nucleotides agree with TRBD1. V shed 2 bases and J 2 bases; nucleotides not matched to a gene: 13. Germline assignment: CDR1 MNHEY and CDR2 SVGEGT. CDR3 length: 19 amino acids. CDR3 residues: CASSYPTRDRGSTNYGYTF. The CDR3 nucleotides read TGTGCCAGCAGTTACCCGACCCGGGACAGGGGGTCTACGAACTATGGCTACACCTTC.

This chain links TRBV10-3 with TRBJ2-2, with TRBD2 identical over 8 bases. V gave up 5 bases and J gave up 1 base; unmatched junction bases: 3. CDR3 length: 15 amino acids. Germline V lookup: CDR1 ENHRY, CDR2 SYGVKD. The CDR3 spells CAISSGGRNTGELFF. CDR3 coding DNA: TGTGCCATCAGTTCGGGAGGGCGGAACACCGGGGAGCTGTTTTTT.

The CDR3: CATSGGTVTDTQYF. The CDR3 DNA is TGTGCCACCAGTGGTGGGACAGTTACAGATACGCAGTATTTT. The chain employs TRBV24-1 and TRBJ2-3, with 7 bases lining up with TRBD1. This CDR3 comprises 14 residues. The J segment lost 3 bases and the V segment lost 5 bases, leaving 4 bases of the junction unmatched. Germline values: CDR1 KGHDR, CDR2 SFDVKD.

The chain links TRBV7-2 to TRBJ1-5, with D possibly being TRBD1 (5 bases). With 4 bases removed from V and 0 bases from J, the gap between germline ends came to 10 bases. CDR3 size: 15 residues. The germline V gene encodes CDR1 SGHTA and CDR2 FQGNSA. CDR3 in DNA: TGTGCCAGCAGCTCGGACGGGGGTAGCAATCAGCCCCAGCATTTT. Translated: CASSSDGGSNQPQHF.

This CDR3 reads CASSLGASGPYNEQFF. The CDR3 DNA sequence: TGTGCCAGCAGCTTGGGGGCTAGCGGCCCCTACAATGAGCAGTTCTTC. The V and J genes are TRBV5-6 and TRBJ2-1; 7 positions agree with TRBD2. This CDR3 is 16 amino acids long. In germline, CDR1 is SGHDT, CDR2 YYEEEE. V shed 0 bases and J 2 bases; nucleotides not matched to a gene: 5.

This clone was counted a single time. This rearrangement joins TRBV28 to TRBJ1-5; 9 nucleotides align to TRBD1. CDR3 length equals 15 residues. V was clipped by 3 bases and J by 4 bases; unmatched bases: 4. In germline, CDR1 is MDHEN, CDR2 SYDVKM. The CDR3 region is CASSFRGQGNQPQHF. The CDR3 nucleotides read TGTGCCAGCAGTTTCCGGGGACAGGGAAATCAGCCCCAGCATTTT.

The gene calls are TRBV21-1 and TRBJ2-1; the listed D gene, TRBD2, was not tested against the DNA. TRBV21-1 represents a pseudogene. The CDR3 extends over 21 amino acids. The DNA for the CDR3 is TGTGCCAGCAGCAACGGCGCGGGAGGGAGAACGGGAATACCCTCCTACAATGAGCAGTTCTTC. The encoded protein is CASSNGAGGRTGIPSYNEQFF.

The CDR3 nucleotides read TGCGCCAGCAGATTTTCAGGTGGCGAGCAGTACTTC. Translation: CASRFSGGEQYF. The chain employs TRBV5-1 and TRBJ2-7; D is unresolved. The length of the CDR3 is 12 residues. Germline V gene sequence: CDR1 SGHRS, CDR2 YFSETQ. Trimming took 5 bases from V and 6 from J, leaving 12 bases between them.

V and J are TRBV9 and TRBJ1-2; D is undetermined. The CDR3 spans 18 residues. Germline-derived CDR1 and CDR2 are SGDLS and YYNGEE. V dropped 0 bases and J dropped 3 bases, with 21 bases sitting between them. The CDR3 spells CASSVDLLQTGGHYGYTF. Here the CDR3 DNA reads TGTGCCAGCAGCGTAGATCTTCTCCAGACGGGAGGACACTATGGCTACACCTTC.

This chain uses TRBV6-2 or TRBV6-3 with TRBJ1-5; D unclear. This CDR3 is 15 amino acids long. Between the trimmed V and J ends, which lost 0 bases and 3 bases, there was a span of 9 bases. Germline-derived CDR1 and CDR2 are MNHEY and SVGEGT. The CDR3 nucleotides are TGTGCCAGCAGTTACTCGAAGAGTAACAATCAGCCCCAGCATTTT. It translates to CASSYSKSNNQPQHF.

The V and J genes are TRBV6-5 and TRBJ1-2; 11 nucleotides line up with TRBD1. CDR3 size: 15 residues. Per germline, CDR1 MNHEY and CDR2 SVGAGI. J lost 5 bases, V lost 5 bases, and 7 bases had no gene match. CDR3 sequence: CASSPGTGGWYGYTF. The CDR3 DNA sequence: TGTGCCAGCAGTCCAGGGACAGGGGGTTGGTATGGCTACACCTTC.

The chain recombines TRBV19 with TRBJ2-6, with D possibly being TRBD1 (5 bases). CDR1 is LNHDA and CDR2 is SQIVND in the germline V gene (reference sequence). The CDR3 is made up of 16 amino acids. Deletions cut 4 bases from V and 4 bases from J, with 14 bases between. CDR3 loop: CASSKPGLNGANVLTF. CDR3 DNA sequence: TGTGCCAGTAGTAAACCAGGGTTGAACGGGGCCAACGTCCTGACTTTC.

The chain has TRBV30 and TRBJ2-2; D may be TRBD2 (7 bases). The V gene's germline CDR1 is GTSNPN and CDR2 SVGIG (reference sequence). CDR3 length: 14 amino acids. Trimming stripped 1 base from V and 5 bases from J, with 11 bases between. As DNA, the CDR3 is TGTGCCTGGAGTGGGGGGGGCGGGACCGGGGAGCTGTTTTTT. Translating gives CAWSGGGGTGELFF.

DNA of the CDR3: TGTGCCACCGCGCCGGACAGGTCCAATCAGCCCCAGCATTTT. It translates to CATAPDRSNQPQHF. This rearrangement joins TRBV24-1 to TRBJ1-5; 7 nucleotides align to TRBD1. This CDR3 comprises 14 residues. Germline loops: CDR1 KGHDR, CDR2 SFDVKD. Unmatched junction bases numbered 7, after V lost 9 bases and J lost 3 bases.

The chain joins TRBV18 to TRBJ1-6; no definite D call. The CDR3 runs to 12 residues. Germline V gives CDR1 KGHSH, CDR2 LQKENI. V was shortened by 5 bases and J by 10 bases, with 9 bases between the two germline ends. The CDR3 region is CASSADSSPLHF. CDR3 in DNA: TGTGCCAGCTCAGCCGACTCCTCACCCCTCCACTTT.

This clone was seen just once. The chain carries TRBV3-1 (or the pseudogene TRBV3-2) and TRBJ2-1; TRBD2 agrees at 7 bases. Germline V lookup: CDR1 LGHDT, CDR2 YNNKEL (reference sequence). V dropped 8 bases and J dropped 3; count of bases not matched to a gene: 10. There are 15 residues in the CDR3. Here the CDR3 reads CASGRSAGDYNEQFF. The CDR3, as DNA: TGTGCCAGCGGCCGATCGGCGGGAGACTACAATGAGCAGTTCTTC.

V is TRBV20-1 and J is TRBJ1-2; no clear D. This CDR3 spans 8 amino acids. CDR1 DFQATT and CDR2 SNEGSKA come from the germline V gene (reference sequence). In DNA form, the CDR3 reads TGCAGCTCCGATGGCTACACCTTC. This sequence encodes CSSDGYTF.

This clone turned up a few times. V usage is TRBV5-1 and J usage is TRBJ1-1, with D hard to call. The V end lost 1 base, the J end lost 1 base, and 8 bases lay between the germline ends. CDR3 size: 14 residues. Germline values: CDR1 SGHRS, CDR2 YFSETQ. The CDR3: CASSLTPGNTEAFF. In DNA form, the CDR3 reads TGCGCCAGCAGCTTGACTCCAGGGAACACTGAAGCTTTCTTT.

This clone was seen once. The CDR3, as DNA: TGTGCCAGCAGTTTCGGGGGGGAAACTAATGAAAAACTGTTTTTT. Amino acid sequence: CASSFGGETNEKLFF. V is TRBV28 and J is TRBJ1-4; D is perhaps TRBD1 (5 bases). The CDR3 totals 15 residues. V was trimmed by 3 bases and J by 1 base, leaving 9 bases between them. Germline loops: CDR1 MDHEN, CDR2 SYDVKM.

This chain links TRBV5-1 with TRBJ2-7; 8 bases are a match to TRBD2. The trim removed 1 base at V and 3 bases at J, leaving 3 bases unmatched. The CDR3 contains 14 residues. CDR1 is SGHRS and CDR2 is YFSETQ in the germline V gene. The CDR3 sequence: CASSLTSGNYEQYF. The CDR3 bases are TGCGCCAGCAGCTTGACTAGCGGAAACTACGAGCAGTACTTC.

The chain has TRBV28 and TRBJ1-1; D perhaps matches TRBD1 (5 bases). Germline values: CDR1 MDHEN, CDR2 SYDVKM. V lost 3 bases and J lost 0, with 17 bases in between. The CDR3 is 17 residues long. The CDR3 loop reads CASSLSGGDGMNTEAFF. Here the CDR3 DNA reads TGTGCCAGCAGTTTGAGCGGGGGGGATGGCATGAACACTGAAGCTTTCTTT. Using reference TRBV28 and TRBJ1-1 for the parts outside the CDR3, the full variable domain is DVKVTQSSRYLVKRTGEKVFLECVQDMDHENMFWYRQDPGLGLRLIYFSYDVKMKEKGDIPEGYSVSREKKERFSLILESASTNQTSMYLCASSLSGGDGMNTEAFFGQGTRLTVV.

This chain connects TRBV5-4 to TRBJ1-2; TRBD1 agrees at 8 bases. V dropped 3 bases and J dropped 0; count of bases not matched to a gene: 4. From germline, CDR1 is SGHNT and CDR2 YYREEE (reference sequence). The CDR3 sequence is 15 residues long. In DNA form, the CDR3 reads TGTGCCAGCAGCTCCAGGACAGGGACTAACTATGGCTACACCTTC. This codes for CASSSRTGTNYGYTF.

This clone was seen a single time. The chain employs TRBV18 and TRBJ2-2; 8 nucleotides agree with TRBD1. Germline assignment: CDR1 KGHSH and CDR2 LQKENI. The length of the CDR3 is 16 residues. The J segment lost 3 bases and the V segment lost 6 bases, leaving 9 bases of the junction unmatched. The CDR3 sequence: CASSRQGRMDTGELFF. The DNA for the CDR3 is TGTGCCAGCTCGCGACAGGGGCGGATGGACACCGGGGAGCTGTTTTTT.

The chain combines TRBV11-2 with TRBJ1-1; D possibly corresponds to TRBD1 (5 bases). The germline V and J ends were trimmed by 1 base and 0 bases, with 15 bases remaining between them. The germline V gene has CDR1 SGHAT and CDR2 FQNNGV. The CDR3 totals 17 residues. The CDR3 nucleotides read TGTGCCAGCAGCTTAGTCGGGGGTGGTCTCTTGAACACTGAAGCTTTCTTT. Protein product: CASSLVGGGLLNTEAFF.